This entry lists 16 T cell receptor beta chains sequenced from one sample in a study of identical twins. TCRdb re-analysed the 5' RACE reads in MiXCR, keeping a single row per CDR3 protein. The data contain some 600,000 distinct CDR3 sequences, around 7.4% of them singletons. Another study also made use of these data, one on yellow fever vaccine responses in identical twins.

Sample: PBMCs. The source is a woman aged 18 to 35 in good health.

This clonotype was recorded many times. The rearrangement joins TRBV5-1 to TRBJ2-7; 8 bases align to TRBD1. CDR1 is SGHRS and CDR2 is YFSETQ in the germline V gene. V was clipped by 4 bases and J by 6 bases; unmatched bases: 6. CDR3 length equals 13 residues. In DNA form, the CDR3 reads TGCGCCAGCAGCACCGGACAGGGTCTCGAGCAGTACTTC. Amino acids: CASSTGQGLEQYF.

This clonotype was recorded at least ten times. The gene calls are TRBV9 and TRBJ1-1; D not resolved. Germline CDR1 SGDLS, CDR2 YYNGEE. The CDR3 loop spans 13 amino acids. V gave up 2 bases and J gave up 1 base, with 6 bases separating them. The CDR3: CASSVKGNTEAFF. In nucleotides, the CDR3 is TGTGCCAGCAGCGTGAAGGGGAACACTGAAGCTTTCTTT. Combining the CDR3 with reference TRBV9 and TRBJ1-1 gives the whole variable domain DSGVTQTPKHLITATGQRVTLRCSPRSGDLSVYWYQQSLDQGLQFLIQYYNGEERAKGNILERFSAQQFPDLHSELNLSSLELGDSALYFCASSVKGNTEAFFGQGTRLTVV.

The genes are TRBV20-1 and TRBJ2-3; the match to TRBD2 covers 11 bases. V was clipped by 4 bases and J by 4 bases; unmatched bases: 4. The CDR3 loop spans 14 amino acids. The germline V gene has CDR1 DFQATT and CDR2 SNEGSKA (reference sequence). The CDR3 reads CSAISGRAPDTQYF. The DNA of the CDR3 is TGCAGTGCTATTAGCGGGAGGGCCCCAGATACGCAGTATTTT.

This clonotype was seen only a few times. The chain recombines TRBV7-8 with TRBJ2-3, with 7 bases fitting TRBD1. The CDR3 has 15 residues. Trimming at V came to 5 bases and at J to 1 base, leaving 6 bases not matched to a gene. Germline V gene sequence: CDR1 SGHVS, CDR2 FQNEAQ. CDR3: CASSHRDSGTDTQYF. The DNA for the CDR3 is TGTGCCAGCAGCCACCGGGACAGTGGCACAGATACGCAGTATTTT.

The chain carries TRBV19 and TRBJ2-7, with TRBD1 identical over 8 bases. Unmatched junction bases numbered 2, after V lost 3 bases and J lost 1 base. Germline V gene data show CDR1 as LNHDA and CDR2 as SQIVND (reference sequence). The CDR3 covers 14 residues. CDR3 nucleotides: TGTGCCAGTAGTATCCGGGACAGGTCCTACGAGCAGTACTTC. Its translation: CASSIRDRSYEQYF. The variable domain in full, completed from reference TRBV19 and TRBJ2-7, reads DGGITQSPKYLFRKEGQNVTLSCEQNLNHDAMYWYRQDPGQGLRLIYYSQIVNDFQKGDIAEGYSVSREKKESFPLTVTSAQKNPTAFYLCASSIRDRSYEQYFGPGTRLTVT.

This clonotype occurred many times. This rearrangement joins TRBV12-3 or TRBV12-4 to TRBJ1-2, with D uncertain. V lost 7 bases and J lost 4, with 16 bases in between. The CDR3 has 14 residues. The CDR3 coding sequence is TGTGCCAGCACCAACCTAGAGGGTGCCTATGGCTACACCTTC. Translation gives CASTNLEGAYGYTF.

This clonotype was counted only a few times. V and J are TRBV12-3 or TRBV12-4 and TRBJ2-5, with TRBD2 matching 7 bases. With 8 bases clipped from V and 7 bases from J, the junction kept 10 bases outside the gene matches. CDR3 length: 13 residues. The CDR3 sequence: CASRLGGVGTQYF. CDR3 nucleotide sequence: TGTGCCAGCCGCCTGGGGGGGGTCGGGACCCAGTACTTC.

The table lists this clonotype with many counts. The rearrangement uses TRBV2 and TRBJ2-2; 7 bases agree with TRBD2. Germline V gives CDR1 SNHLY, CDR2 FYNNEI. The J segment lost 6 bases and the V segment lost 1 base, leaving 5 bases of the junction unmatched. The CDR3 spans 15 residues. The DNA of the CDR3 is TGTGCCAGCAGTGAAGGGGAACTAGCGCCCGGGGAGCTGTTTTTT. This encodes CASSEGELAPGELFF.

At least ten counts were recorded for this clonotype. V usage is TRBV10-1 and J usage is TRBJ2-2, with a tentative D call TRBD2 (6 bases). The CDR3 spans 15 residues. V was shortened by 3 bases and J by 3 bases, with 11 bases between the two germline ends. Germline V gene lookup returns CDR1 WNHNN and CDR2 SYGVQD (reference sequence). CDR3 nucleotide sequence: TGCGCCAGCAGTGACGGCGGGGCCCACACCGGGGAGCTGTTTTTT. It is translated as CASSDGGAHTGELFF.

V is TRBV5-4 and J is TRBJ2-1; D call uncertain. Trimming shortened V by 5 bases and J by 0 bases, and 9 bases separated the two germline ends. The CDR3 has 14 residues. In germline, CDR1 is SGHNT, CDR2 YYREEE (reference sequence). The CDR3 region is CASRGSSSYNEQFF. CDR3 in DNA: TGTGCCAGCAGAGGGTCAAGCTCCTACAATGAGCAGTTCTTC.

This clonotype was seen a handful of times. V gene TRBV16 combines with J gene TRBJ2-2; D unresolved. This CDR3 contains 15 residues. Between the trimmed V and J ends, which lost 2 bases and 4 bases, there was a span of 11 bases. The germline V gene encodes CDR1 KGHSY and CDR2 FQNENV. DNA for the CDR3: TGTGCCAGCAGCCAAGATAAGGGAAGCACCGGGGAGCTGTTTTTT. Amino acid sequence: CASSQDKGSTGELFF.

This chain uses TRBV20-1 with TRBJ2-3, with 7 nucleotides matching TRBD1. The germline V gene encodes CDR1 DFQATT and CDR2 SNEGSKA (reference sequence). The J segment lost 4 bases and the V segment lost 2 bases, leaving 6 bases of the junction unmatched. The CDR3 covers 14 residues. The CDR3 protein is CSARPGTAADTQYF. CDR3 DNA sequence: TGCAGTGCTAGACCCGGGACAGCAGCAGATACGCAGTATTTT.

This chain links TRBV29-1 with TRBJ2-5; the D call may be TRBD1 or TRBD2 (6 bases each). Germline V lookup: CDR1 SQVTM, CDR2 ANQGSEA. This CDR3 contains 12 residues. Trimming stripped 7 bases from V and 5 bases from J, with 14 bases between. CDR3 in DNA: TGCAGCGCGGGGGCAGGGGTGGAGACCCAGTACTTC. Translating it yields CSAGAGVETQYF.

The rearrangement uses TRBV7-9 and TRBJ2-3, with TRBD2 identical over 12 bases. CDR3 length: 15 residues. The V gene end was trimmed by 5 bases and the J gene end by 11 bases; junction bases not matched to a gene: 11. Germline CDR1 SEHNR, CDR2 FQNEAQ (reference sequence). The CDR3 DNA sequence: TGTGCCAGCAGCCCCCGGACTAGCGGGGCCCCCGGGCAGTATTTT. Amino acids: CASSPRTSGAPGQYF.

Only a few counts were recorded for this clonotype. V usage is TRBV18 and J usage is TRBJ2-5, with D unclear. Germline CDR1 KGHSH, CDR2 LQKENI. The CDR3 runs 13 residues. Trimming shortened V by 0 bases and J by 6 bases, and 8 bases separated the two germline ends. This chain's CDR3 is CASSPPIDQTQYF. CDR3 sequence (DNA): TGTGCCAGCTCACCACCGATTGACCAGACCCAGTACTTC.

The chain combines TRBV7-8 with TRBJ2-7; 9 positions match TRBD1. The ends lost 0 bases at V and 1 base at J; junction bases unmatched: 1. Germline-derived CDR1 and CDR2 are SGHVS and FQNEAQ. The CDR3 sequence is 15 residues long. The DNA for the CDR3 is TGTGCCAGCAGCTTAGCCGGGACAGGGTCCTACGAGCAGTACTTC. It is translated as CASSLAGTGSYEQYF.